Listed below are T cell receptor beta chains from one sample, sequenced in a study of blood T cell repertoires in COVID-19. Clones were read by immunoSEQ multiplex PCR, and TCRdb kept only the in-frame ones, dropping some. The sample yields roughly 250,000 clones, around 87% seen once. Material: PBMCs or T cells enriched from blood (not recorded which). The receptor source for this set is a woman between 50 and 59 years old who had recovered from COVID-19. The CDR3 runs from the conserved cysteine through the conserved F or W. A D gene is named only where the DNA matches it firmly. Clone size is not always given. Where it is, it says once, few, many or a class for expanded clones.

>TRBV28|-|TRBJ1-2|-
TGTGCCAGCAGTTTACGGGTAATAGGTTCTGGCTACACCTTC
CASSLRVIGSGYTF
>TRBV9|-|TRBJ2-7|TRBD1
TGTGCCAGCAGCGTGGGAGGACAGGGGACCTACGAGCAGTACTTC
CASSVGGQGTYEQYF
>TRBV7-9|once|TRBJ1-1|-
TGTGCCAGCAGCTTGGACATGAACACTGAAGCTTTCTTT
CASSLDMNTEAFF
>TRBV28|few|TRBJ1-4|TRBD1
TGTGCCAGCAGGCGACAGGGGGCTGGGGAAAAACTGTTTTTT
CASRRQGAGEKLFF
>TRBV5-1|-|TRBJ2-7|TRBD1
TGCGCCAGCAGCTGGGGGACAGGGACGTACGAGCAGTACTTC
CASSWGTGTYEQYF
>TRBV6-5|-|TRBJ1-2|TRBD1
TGTGCCAGCAGATCCACAGGGGGCATAGGTGGCTACACCTTC
CASRSTGGIGGYTF
>TRBV7-2|-|TRBJ2-1|TRBD1
TGTGCCAGCAGCTTCTTAACAGGGGGAAATGAGCAGTTCTTC
CASSFLTGGNEQFF
>TRBV19|-|TRBJ2-1|TRBD2
TGTGCCAGTAGTATACCCCCCCCTAGCGGGAGAAACAATGAGCAGTTCTTC
CASSIPPPSGRNNEQFF
>TRBV5-1|-|TRBJ1-5|TRBD1
TGCGCCAGCAGCTGGGACAGTACTAATCAGCCCCAGCATTTT
CASSWDSTNQPQHF
>TRBV7-3|-|TRBJ2-1|-
TGTGCCAGCAGCTCAAGAAGCAGCGGTAACTACAATGAGCAGTTCTTC
CASSSRSSGNYNEQFF
>TRBV30|-|TRBJ2-3|-
TGTGCCTGGATTGGTCAGCGCAGAAGCACAGATACGCAGTATTTT
CAWIGQRRSTDTQYF
>TRBV6-5|once|TRBJ1-5|-
TGTGCCAGTAAGGACAGCTTCAATCAGCCCCAGCATTTT
CASKDSFNQPQHF
>TRBV12-3/TRBV12-4|-|TRBJ1-1|-
TGTGCCAGCAGACAGGGACTGAACACTGAAGCTTTCTTT
CASRQGLNTEAFF
>TRBV19|once|TRBJ2-1|-
TGTGCCAGTAGTTACCGTGTCGCTGGAGCGGCTGCCTACAATGAGCAGTTCTTC
CASSYRVAGAAAYNEQFF
>TRBV7-8|-|TRBJ2-7|TRBD1
TGTGCCAGCAGTTCATTGAGACAGGGGTTCTACGAGCAGTACTTC
CASSSLRQGFYEQYF
>TRBV11-2|-|TRBJ2-1|-
TGTGCCAGCAGCTATACACGAACAAGCTACAATGAGCAGTTCTTC
CASSYTRTSYNEQFF
>TRBV12-3/TRBV12-4|-|TRBJ1-1|TRBD1
TGTGCCAGCAGTACTAGACAGGGAGTGGCTTTCTTT
CASSTRQGVAFF
>TRBV5-1|-|TRBJ2-7|TRBD2
TGCGCCAGCAGCTCGGGGACTAGCGGGAGTTGGTACGAGCAGTACTTC
CASSSGTSGSWYEQYF
>TRBV9|-|TRBJ1-1|-
TGTGCCAGCAGCGTAGTCGGGGGGATGAACACTGAAGCTTTCTTT
CASSVVGGMNTEAFF
>TRBV5-5|once|TRBJ1-2|-
TGTGCCAGCAGCGTTGGGCAGGGACTACTATCGGGGGGCTACACCTTC
CASSVGQGLLSGGYTF
>TRBV10-1|-|TRBJ1-2|TRBD1
TGCGCCAGCAGCCAAACGGGAGGGACAGTAGATGGCTACACCTTC
CASSQTGGTVDGYTF
>TRBV10-3|-|TRBJ1-1|-
TGTGCCATCCGGAGGGGAATGAACACTGAAGCTTTCTTT
CAIRRGMNTEAFF
>TRBV2|-|TRBJ2-1|TRBD2
TGTGCCAGCAGCACTAGCGGGAGTGGCAATGAGCAGTTCTTC
CASSTSGSGNEQFF
>TRBV3-1/TRBV3-2|-|TRBJ2-7|-
TGTGCCAGCAGCCAACACCTTAGCGGACCACCCTACGAGCAGTACTTC
CASSQHLSGPPYEQYF
>TRBV21-1|-|TRBJ1-4|-
TGTGCCAGCAGCCCCTCTTTGACAGTTAGTGGTACTAATGAAAAACTGTTTTTT
CASSPSLTVSGTNEKLFF
>TRBV6-5|-|TRBJ1-2|-
TGTGCCAGCAGTTCATACAGTGGCTACACCTTC
CASSSYSGYTF
>TRBV18|-|TRBJ1-1|TRBD1
TGTGCCAGCTCACCTAAACCCCGGACAGGGGCTGGAACTGAAGCTTTCTTT
CASSPKPRTGAGTEAFF
>TRBV27|-|TRBJ2-3|TRBD1
TGTGCCAGCAGTTTCAGCCCGACAGGGCTTGGAACAGATACGCAGTATTTT
CASSFSPTGLGTDTQYF
>TRBV2|-|TRBJ2-1|TRBD2
TGTGCCAGCAGTGAAGCGGTAGCGGGAGGGCCCACTGAGCAGTTCTTC
CASSEAVAGGPTEQFF
>TRBV28|-|TRBJ2-3|TRBD2
TGTGCCAGTCTAACTAGCGGGAGTACAGATACGCAGTATTTT
CASLTSGSTDTQYF
>TRBV5-1|-|TRBJ2-7|-
TGCGCCAGCAGCCGGGACTTGAACGAGCAGTACTTC
CASSRDLNEQYF
>TRBV7-9|-|TRBJ2-5|TRBD1
TGTGCCAGCAGCTTCGAAAGAATATATGGACAGGGGGAGACCCAGTACTTC
CASSFERIYGQGETQYF
>TRBV19|-|TRBJ1-3|TRBD1
TGTGCCAGGGGACAGGGGGAAGGAAACACCATATATTTT
CARGQGEGNTIYF
>TRBV5-1|-|TRBJ1-1|-
TGCGCCAGCAGCTTGCGGGGGGCGAACACTGAAGCTTTCTTT
CASSLRGANTEAFF
>TRBV19|-|TRBJ1-2|-
TGTGCCAGTAGTATGCACAGCAGAAGTGGCTACACCTTC
CASSMHSRSGYTF
>TRBV12-3/TRBV12-4|-|TRBJ1-5|-
TGTGCCAGCGCCGGAGGTGGTGACCAGCATTTT
CASAGGGDQHF
>TRBV20-1|-|TRBJ2-7|-
TGCAGTGCTGGTCCGCTATACGAGCAGTACTTC
CSAGPLYEQYF
>TRBV27|-|TRBJ2-1|TRBD2
TGTGCCAGCAGTTCGGGGGGAGGGGCAGCGTACAATGAGCAGTTCTTC
CASSSGGGAAYNEQFF
>TRBV15|-|TRBJ1-1|-
TGTGCCACCAGCAGACAGTCCATGAACACTGAAGCTTTCTTT
CATSRQSMNTEAFF
>TRBV30|-|TRBJ2-1|-
TGTGCCTGGAGTCGTGTGCGGGATGAGCAGTTCTTC
CAWSRVRDEQFF
>TRBV7-2|-|TRBJ2-3|TRBD2
TGTGCCAGCAGCCGCTCCGTGGCTAGCGGAAGCACAGATACGCAGTATTTT
CASSRSVASGSTDTQYF
>TRBV7-6|-|TRBJ2-3|TRBD2
TGTGCCAGCAGCTTAGCGTCGTGGATTCGCGGGAGTTCGGCAGATACGCAGTATTTT
CASSLASWIRGSSADTQYF
>TRBV6-1|-|TRBJ1-5|-
TGTGCCAGCAGTGAAGCGCTTCGGAGGAATAGCAATCAGCCCCAGCATTTT
CASSEALRRNSNQPQHF
>TRBV4-3|-|TRBJ2-1|-
TGCGCCAGCAGCCAAGGAGGAACCGCCTCCTACAATGAGCAGTTCTTC
CASSQGGTASYNEQFF
>TRBV25-1|-|TRBJ2-5|TRBD1
TGTGCCAGCAGTGATCGAGACAGGGTCATAGAGACCCAGTACTTC
CASSDRDRVIETQYF